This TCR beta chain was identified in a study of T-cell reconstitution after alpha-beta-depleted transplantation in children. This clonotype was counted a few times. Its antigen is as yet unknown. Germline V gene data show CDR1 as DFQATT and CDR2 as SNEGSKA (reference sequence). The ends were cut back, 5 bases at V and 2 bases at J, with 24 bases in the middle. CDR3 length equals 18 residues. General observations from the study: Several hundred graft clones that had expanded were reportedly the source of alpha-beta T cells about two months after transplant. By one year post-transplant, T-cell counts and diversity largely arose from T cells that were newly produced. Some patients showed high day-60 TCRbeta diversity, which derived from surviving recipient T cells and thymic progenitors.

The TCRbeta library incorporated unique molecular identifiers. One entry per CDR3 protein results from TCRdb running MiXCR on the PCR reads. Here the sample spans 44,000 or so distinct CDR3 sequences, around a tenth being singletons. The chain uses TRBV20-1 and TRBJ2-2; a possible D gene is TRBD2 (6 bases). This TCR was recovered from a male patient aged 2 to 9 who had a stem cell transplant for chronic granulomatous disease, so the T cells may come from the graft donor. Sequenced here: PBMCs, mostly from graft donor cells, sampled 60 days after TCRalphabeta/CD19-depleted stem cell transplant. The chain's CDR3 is CSAFFLGGSNPNTGELFF. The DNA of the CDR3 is TGCAGTGCTTTCTTTCTTGGAGGGAGCAATCCCAACACCGGGGAGCTGTTTTTT.